The rows below give T cell receptor beta chains drawn from one sample of a study of blood T cell repertoires in COVID-19. Sequencing used immunoSEQ multiplex PCR; TCRdb keeps in-frame clones, though not all of them. The sample has 300,000 to 400,000 clones, 87% seen once. The sequencing sample was made of PBMCs or T cells enriched from blood (not recorded which). The receptors were gathered from a young woman who had recovered from COVID-19. The CDR3 runs from the conserved cysteine through the conserved F or W. The D gene is left open where the match is weak. Some rows mark clone size as missing; the rest say once, few, many or name a class of expanded clone.

TRBJ1-6 TRBV30 TRBD1 - CAWSQQGDSPLHF TGTGCCTGGAGTCAACAGGGGGACTCACCCCTCCACTTT
TRBJ2-7 TRBV24-1 - - CATSDRGGSYEQYF TGTGCCACCAGTGATAGAGGCGGCTCCTACGAGCAGTACTTC
TRBJ1-5 TRBV28 - - CASTSWPNQPQHF TGTGCCAGCACCTCGTGGCCGAATCAGCCCCAGCATTTT
TRBJ1-2 TRBV30 - - CAWGTATYRF TGTGCCTGGGGTACAGCCACCTATCGCTTC
TRBJ1-2 TRBV19 TRBD1 - CASSPGTGYYGYTF TGTGCCAGTAGTCCCGGGACAGGTTACTATGGCTACACCTTC
TRBJ2-1 TRBV2 TRBD2 - CASSGTSGGAYNEQFF TGTGCCAGCAGTGGGACTAGCGGGGGGGCTTACAATGAGCAGTTCTTC
TRBJ1-3 TRBV5-4 - few CASSNIKGVGNTIYF TGTGCCAGCAGCAACATAAAAGGGGTCGGAAACACCATATATTTT
TRBJ2-5 TRBV5-5 - - CASSLTVTRDQETQYF TGTGCCAGCAGCTTGACAGTGACTAGGGACCAAGAGACCCAGTACTTC
TRBJ2-5 TRBV7-6 - - CASSPKGWYQETQYF TGTGCCAGCTCCCCTAAGGGGTGGTATCAAGAGACCCAGTACTTC
TRBJ1-1 TRBV7-9 - - CASSLSDTEAFF TGTGCCAGCAGCCTCTCCGACACTGAAGCTTTCTTT
TRBJ1-5 TRBV6-5 - - CASSYRQGNQPQHF TGTGCCAGCAGTTACAGGCAGGGTAACCAGCCCCAGCATTTT
TRBJ2-3 TRBV3-1/TRBV3-2 - - CASSQVEGHTQYF TGTGCCAGCAGCCAAGTTGAGGGCCATACGCAGTATTTT
TRBJ1-1 TRBV7-9 - - CASSSMNTEAFF TGTGCCAGCAGCTCCATGAACACTGAAGCTTTCTTT
TRBJ2-1 TRBV19 - - CASSGGSSYNEQFF TGTGCCAGTAGTGGGGGGAGCTCCTACAATGAGCAGTTCTTC
TRBJ1-3 TRBV5-5 TRBD1 - CASSLSGGSGNTIYF TGTGCCAGCAGCCTCTCAGGGGGCTCTGGAAACACCATATATTTT
TRBJ1-4 TRBV20-1 - once CSASPALGNEKLFF TGCAGTGCTAGTCCCGCTCTTGGCAATGAAAAACTGTTTTTT
TRBJ1-5 TRBV19 TRBD1 - CASRLSRGQGADQPQHF TGTGCCAGTAGGCTCTCGAGGGGACAGGGGGCTGATCAGCCCCAGCATTTT
TRBJ2-6 TRBV5-1 TRBD1 - CASSLGTGMSSGANVLTF TGCGCCAGCAGCTTGGGGACAGGGATGAGCTCTGGGGCCAACGTCCTGACTTTC
TRBJ1-1 TRBV30 - - CAWSPRWLEGVGNTEAFF TGTGCCTGGAGCCCTCGTTGGTTGGAGGGCGTCGGGAACACTGAAGCTTTCTTT
TRBJ1-3 TRBV5-1 - - CASSSAQGVYGNTIYF TGCGCCAGCAGCTCGGCACAGGGAGTATATGGAAACACCATATATTTT
TRBJ2-5 TRBV7-9 - - CASSPGHLETQYF TGTGCCAGCAGCCCAGGACACTTAGAGACCCAGTACTTC
TRBJ2-7 TRBV5-6 TRBD1 - CASSSGTVPTYEQYF TGTGCCAGCAGTTCCGGGACAGTTCCCACCTACGAGCAGTACTTC
TRBJ1-1 TRBV10-3 - - CAISDRGQMNTEAFF TGTGCCATCAGTGACCGTGGACAGATGAACACTGAAGCTTTCTTT
TRBJ2-2 TRBV20-1 - - CSASIGEVTGELFF TGCAGTGCTAGTATAGGGGAGGTTACCGGGGAGCTGTTTTTT
TRBJ2-1 TRBV6-6 TRBD2 - CASSFTSGGRTGQFF TGTGCCAGCAGTTTCACTAGCGGGGGACGTACAGGGCAGTTCTTC
TRBJ1-4 TRBV28 TRBD1 - CASSDRVPNEKLFF TGTGCCAGCAGTGACAGGGTACCTAATGAAAAACTGTTTTTT